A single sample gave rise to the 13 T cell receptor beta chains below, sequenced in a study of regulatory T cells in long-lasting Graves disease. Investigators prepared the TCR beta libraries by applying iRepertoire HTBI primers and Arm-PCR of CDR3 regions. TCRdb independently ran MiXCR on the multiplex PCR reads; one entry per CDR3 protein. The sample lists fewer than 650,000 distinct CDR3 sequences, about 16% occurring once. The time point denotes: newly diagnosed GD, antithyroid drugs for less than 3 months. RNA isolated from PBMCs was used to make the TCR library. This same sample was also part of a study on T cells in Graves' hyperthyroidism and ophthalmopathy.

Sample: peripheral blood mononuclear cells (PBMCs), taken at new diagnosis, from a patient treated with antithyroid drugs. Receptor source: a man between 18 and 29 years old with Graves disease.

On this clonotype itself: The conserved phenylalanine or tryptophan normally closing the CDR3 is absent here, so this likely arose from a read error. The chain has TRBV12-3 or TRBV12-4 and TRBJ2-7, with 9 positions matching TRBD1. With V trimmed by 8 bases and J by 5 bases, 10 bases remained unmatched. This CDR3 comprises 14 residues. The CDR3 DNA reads TGTGCCAGCTCCCACCGGGACAGGGCCCACGAGCAGTACCTC. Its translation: CASSHRDRAHEQYL.

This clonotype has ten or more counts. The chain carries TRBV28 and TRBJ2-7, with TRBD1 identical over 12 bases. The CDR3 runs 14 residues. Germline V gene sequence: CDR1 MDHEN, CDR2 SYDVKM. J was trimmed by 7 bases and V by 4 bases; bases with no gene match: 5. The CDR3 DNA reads TGTGCCAGCAGTTCCCGGGACAGGGGGCGTGAGCAGTACTTC. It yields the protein CASSSRDRGREQYF.

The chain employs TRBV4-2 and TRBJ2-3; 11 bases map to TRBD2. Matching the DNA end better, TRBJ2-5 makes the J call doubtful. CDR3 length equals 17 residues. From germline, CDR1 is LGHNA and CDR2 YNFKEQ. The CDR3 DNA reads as TGTGCCAGCAGCCCCCTCGGGACTAGCGGCCGACCGTTGACCCAGTACTTC. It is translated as CASSPLGTSGRPLTQYF.

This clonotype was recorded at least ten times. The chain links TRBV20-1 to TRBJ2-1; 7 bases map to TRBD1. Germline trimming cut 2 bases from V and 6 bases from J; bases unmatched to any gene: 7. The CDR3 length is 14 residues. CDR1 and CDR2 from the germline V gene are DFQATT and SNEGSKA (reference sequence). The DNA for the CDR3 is TGCAGTGCTAGACGCGGACCAGGGGGCAATGAGCAGTTCTTC. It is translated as CSARRGPGGNEQFF.

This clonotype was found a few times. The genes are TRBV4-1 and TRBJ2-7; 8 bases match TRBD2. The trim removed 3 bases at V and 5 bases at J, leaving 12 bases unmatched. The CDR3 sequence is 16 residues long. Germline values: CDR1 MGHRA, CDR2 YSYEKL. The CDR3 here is CASSQSQSGRVHEQYF. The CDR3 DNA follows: TGCGCCAGCAGCCAGTCACAAAGCGGGAGAGTCCACGAGCAGTACTTC.

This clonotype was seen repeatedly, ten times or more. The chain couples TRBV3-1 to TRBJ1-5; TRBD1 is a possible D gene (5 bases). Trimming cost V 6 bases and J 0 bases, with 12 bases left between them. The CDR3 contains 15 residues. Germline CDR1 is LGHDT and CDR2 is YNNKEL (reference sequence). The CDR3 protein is CASSPGTDSNQPQHF. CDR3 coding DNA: TGTGCCAGCAGTCCCGGGACGGATAGCAATCAGCCCCAGCATTTT.

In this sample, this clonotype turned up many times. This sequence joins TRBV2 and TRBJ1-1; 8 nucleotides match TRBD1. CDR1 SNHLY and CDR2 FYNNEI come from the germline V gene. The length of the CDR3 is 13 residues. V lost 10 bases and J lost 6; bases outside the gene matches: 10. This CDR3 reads CATQETGESEAFF. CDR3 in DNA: TGTGCCACCCAGGAGACAGGGGAATCTGAAGCTTTCTTT.

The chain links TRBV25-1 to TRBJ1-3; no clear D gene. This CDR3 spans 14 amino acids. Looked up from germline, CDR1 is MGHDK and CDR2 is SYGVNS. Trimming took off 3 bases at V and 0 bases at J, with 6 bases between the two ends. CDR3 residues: CASSDPTSGNTIYF. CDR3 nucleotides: TGTGCCAGCAGTGATCCCACCTCTGGAAACACCATATATTTT.

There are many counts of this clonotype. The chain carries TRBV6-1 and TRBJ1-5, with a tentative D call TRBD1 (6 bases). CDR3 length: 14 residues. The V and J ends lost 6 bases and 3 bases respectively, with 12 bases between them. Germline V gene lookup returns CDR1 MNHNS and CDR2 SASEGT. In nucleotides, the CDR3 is TGTGCCAGCAGGGTTACAGGGCCCAATCAGCCCCAGCATTTT. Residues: CASRVTGPNQPQHF.

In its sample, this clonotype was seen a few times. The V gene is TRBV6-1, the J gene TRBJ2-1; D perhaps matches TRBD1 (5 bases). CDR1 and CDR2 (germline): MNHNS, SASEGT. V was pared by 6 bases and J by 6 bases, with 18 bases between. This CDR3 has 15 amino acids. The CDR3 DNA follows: TGTGCCAGCAGGTCGTTGGCTAGGGGTGGCAATGAGCAGTTCTTC. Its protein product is CASRSLARGGNEQFF.

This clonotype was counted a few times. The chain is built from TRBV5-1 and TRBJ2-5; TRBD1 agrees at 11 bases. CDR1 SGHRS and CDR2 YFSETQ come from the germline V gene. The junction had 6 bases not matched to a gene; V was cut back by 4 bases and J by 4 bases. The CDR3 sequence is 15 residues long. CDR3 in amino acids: CASSHPGQGGETQYF. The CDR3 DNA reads TGCGCCAGCAGCCACCCGGGACAGGGGGGAGAGACCCAGTACTTC.

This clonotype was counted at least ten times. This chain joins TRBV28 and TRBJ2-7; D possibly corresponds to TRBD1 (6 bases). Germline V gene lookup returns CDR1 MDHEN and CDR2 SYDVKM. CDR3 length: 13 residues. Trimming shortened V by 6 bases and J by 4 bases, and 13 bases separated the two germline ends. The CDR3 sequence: CASRPGEHYEQYF. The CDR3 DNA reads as TGTGCCAGCAGGCCAGGGGAGCATTACGAGCAGTACTTC.

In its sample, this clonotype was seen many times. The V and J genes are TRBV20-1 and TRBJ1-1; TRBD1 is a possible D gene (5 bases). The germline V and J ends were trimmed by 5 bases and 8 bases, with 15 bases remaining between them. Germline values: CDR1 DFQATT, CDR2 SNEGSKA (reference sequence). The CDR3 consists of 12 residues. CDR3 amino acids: CSAPRDAQEAFF. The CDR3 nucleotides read TGCAGTGCTCCCCGGGACGCCCAGGAAGCTTTCTTT.